This T cell receptor (beta chain) is from a study of control samples from healthy donors and cancer patients. Produced via immunoSEQ multiplex PCR; TCRdb's table is partial and in-frame only. The sample includes around 29,000 clones, 79% of them seen just once. The J segment lost 3 bases and the V segment lost 4 bases, leaving 3 bases of the junction unmatched. Germline V gene lookup returns CDR1 MNHEY and CDR2 SMNVEV (reference sequence). CDR3 length: 14 residues. Sequencing input: PBMCs. The TCR was taken from a man aged 55-75 years with head and neck cancer. The V and J genes are TRBV27 and TRBJ2-1; 7 nucleotides agree with TRBD2. The CDR3 loop reads CASSSSGLYNEQFF. In DNA, the CDR3 is TGTGCCAGCAGTTCTAGCGGCCTCTACAATGAGCAGTTCTTC.